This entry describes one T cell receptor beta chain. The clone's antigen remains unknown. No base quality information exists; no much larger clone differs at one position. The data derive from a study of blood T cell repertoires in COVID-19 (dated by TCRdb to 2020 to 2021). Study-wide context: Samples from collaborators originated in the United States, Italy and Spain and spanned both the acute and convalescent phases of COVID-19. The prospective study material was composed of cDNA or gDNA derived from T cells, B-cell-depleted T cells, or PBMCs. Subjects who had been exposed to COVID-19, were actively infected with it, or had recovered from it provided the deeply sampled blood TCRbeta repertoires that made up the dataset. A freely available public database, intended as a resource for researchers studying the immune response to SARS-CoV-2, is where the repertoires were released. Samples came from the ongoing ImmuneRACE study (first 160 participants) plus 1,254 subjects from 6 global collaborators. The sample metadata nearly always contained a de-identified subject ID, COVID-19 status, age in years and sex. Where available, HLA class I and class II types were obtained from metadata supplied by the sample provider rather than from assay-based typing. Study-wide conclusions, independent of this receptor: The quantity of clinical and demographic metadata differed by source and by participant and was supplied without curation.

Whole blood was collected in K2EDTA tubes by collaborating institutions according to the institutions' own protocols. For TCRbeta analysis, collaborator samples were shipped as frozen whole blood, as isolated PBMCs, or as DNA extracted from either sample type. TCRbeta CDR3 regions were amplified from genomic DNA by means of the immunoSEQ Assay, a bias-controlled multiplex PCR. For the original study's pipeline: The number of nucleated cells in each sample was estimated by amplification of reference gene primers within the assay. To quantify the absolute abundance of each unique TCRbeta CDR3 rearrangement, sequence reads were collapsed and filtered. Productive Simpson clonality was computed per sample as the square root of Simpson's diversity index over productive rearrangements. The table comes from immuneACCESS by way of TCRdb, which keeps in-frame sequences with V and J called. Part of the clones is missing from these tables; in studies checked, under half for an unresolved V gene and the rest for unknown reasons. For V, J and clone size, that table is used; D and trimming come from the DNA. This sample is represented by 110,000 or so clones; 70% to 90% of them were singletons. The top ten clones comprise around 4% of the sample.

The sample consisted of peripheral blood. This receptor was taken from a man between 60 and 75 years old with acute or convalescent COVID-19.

Read as DNA, the sequence is TGTGCCAGCAGCTTAGGTTTGCGAGGTAAATACAATGAGCAGTTCTTC. This encodes CASSLGLRGKYNEQFF. This chain joins TRBV7-3 to TRBJ2-1, with an unclear D gene assignment. According to the germline V gene, CDR1 reads SGHTA and CDR2 reads FQGTGA. V is cut by 2 bases and J by 4 bases, and the space between the germline ends is 15 bases. The CDR3, cysteine through phenylalanine, is 16 amino acids long. The entry retains the CDR3 DNA only, 48 bases that are in frame from base 1.